This is a list of T cell receptor beta chains from one sample in a study of T-cell memory formation after mild COVID-19. TCRdb reprocessed the 5' RACE reads with MiXCR, giving one entry per CDR3 protein. The sample lists roughly 200,000 distinct CDR3 sequences, over 7.5% occurring once. The sequenced sample consisted of PBMCs or a T cell subset sorted from them (not recorded which). The receptors were gathered from a young man who had mild COVID-19 (a few samples of this study predate the infection). Cell type and time point are not known. The CDR3 runs from the conserved cysteine through the conserved F or W. D genes are given only for firm matches. The size of a clone is reported for some rows only, either as once, few or many, or as a class for expanded clones.

CDR3 length: 12
D gene: -
V gene: TRBV28
clone size: -
J gene: TRBJ2-7
CDR3 protein: CASRRTNYEQYF
CDR3 DNA: TGTGCCAGCAGACGGACGAACTACGAGCAGTACTTC

CDR3 length: 15
D gene: TRBD1
V gene: TRBV24-1
clone size: few
J gene: TRBJ2-3
CDR3 protein: CATSDPRQGADTQYF
CDR3 DNA: TGTGCCACCAGTGATCCCCGACAGGGAGCAGATACGCAGTATTTT

CDR3 length: 13
D gene: TRBD1
V gene: TRBV12-3/TRBV12-4
clone size: -
J gene: TRBJ2-1
CDR3 protein: CASNRDRVNEQFF
CDR3 DNA: TGTGCCAGCAACCGGGACAGGGTCAATGAGCAGTTCTTC

CDR3 length: 13
D gene: -
V gene: TRBV20-1
clone size: few
J gene: TRBJ1-5
CDR3 protein: CSAGGARNQPQHF
CDR3 DNA: TGCAGTGCTGGGGGGGCGCGGAATCAGCCCCAGCATTTT

CDR3 length: 15
D gene: -
V gene: TRBV7-2
clone size: many
J gene: TRBJ1-6
CDR3 protein: CASSSVGWDNSPLHF
CDR3 DNA: TGTGCCAGCAGCAGCGTTGGGTGGGACAATTCACCCCTCCACTTT

CDR3 length: 12
D gene: -
V gene: TRBV6-2/TRBV6-3
clone size: -
J gene: TRBJ2-3
CDR3 protein: CASSHTGRAQYF
CDR3 DNA: TGTGCCAGCAGCCATACAGGGAGGGCGCAGTATTTT

CDR3 length: 13
D gene: -
V gene: TRBV14
clone size: many
J gene: TRBJ1-1
CDR3 protein: CASSQDQNTEAFF
CDR3 DNA: TGTGCCAGCAGCCAAGATCAGAACACTGAAGCTTTCTTT

CDR3 length: 16
D gene: -
V gene: TRBV5-5
clone size: few
J gene: TRBJ1-5
CDR3 protein: CASSFGAGRFNQPQHF
CDR3 DNA: TGTGCCAGCAGCTTTGGGGCAGGGAGGTTTAATCAGCCCCAGCATTTT

CDR3 length: 12
D gene: -
V gene: TRBV7-9
clone size: many
J gene: TRBJ2-4
CDR3 protein: CASSLDENIQYF
CDR3 DNA: TGTGCCAGCAGCTTAGACGAAAACATTCAGTACTTC

CDR3 length: 15
D gene: TRBD1
V gene: TRBV7-3
clone size: -
J gene: TRBJ2-5
CDR3 protein: CASSYRGRPQETQYF
CDR3 DNA: TGTGCCAGCAGCTACAGGGGGCGCCCGCAAGAGACCCAGTACTTC

CDR3 length: 15
D gene: -
V gene: TRBV25-1
clone size: -
J gene: TRBJ1-1
CDR3 protein: CASSATIGGLTEAFF
CDR3 DNA: TGTGCCAGCAGTGCGACAATTGGGGGGCTCACTGAAGCTTTCTTT

CDR3 length: 17
D gene: TRBD2
V gene: TRBV4-2
clone size: few
J gene: TRBJ2-1
CDR3 protein: CASSVGTSGGVYNEQFF
CDR3 DNA: TGTGCCAGCAGCGTTGGGACTAGCGGGGGGGTATACAATGAGCAGTTCTTC

CDR3 length: 16
D gene: TRBD1
V gene: TRBV6-5
clone size: few
J gene: TRBJ2-2
CDR3 protein: CASRSLGQGATGELFF
CDR3 DNA: TGTGCCAGCAGGTCACTTGGACAGGGGGCGACCGGGGAGCTGTTTTTT

CDR3 length: 14
D gene: TRBD1
V gene: TRBV4-1
clone size: -
J gene: TRBJ2-1
CDR3 protein: CASSQGRGYNEQFF
CDR3 DNA: TGCGCCAGCAGCCAAGGCAGGGGGTACAATGAGCAGTTCTTC

CDR3 length: 15
D gene: -
V gene: TRBV7-2
clone size: -
J gene: TRBJ2-6
CDR3 protein: CASSPQDTGANVLTF
CDR3 DNA: TGTGCCAGCAGCCCCCAGGACACTGGGGCCAACGTCCTGACTTTC

CDR3 length: 14
D gene: TRBD2
V gene: TRBV30
clone size: many
J gene: TRBJ2-1
CDR3 protein: CAWTKGLGANEQFF
CDR3 DNA: TGTGCCTGGACCAAGGGACTAGGGGCAAATGAGCAGTTCTTC

CDR3 length: 14
D gene: -
V gene: TRBV7-9
clone size: many
J gene: TRBJ2-1
CDR3 protein: CASSSPRGYNEQFF
CDR3 DNA: TGTGCCAGCAGCTCTCCGCGGGGATACAATGAGCAGTTCTTC

CDR3 length: 13
D gene: -
V gene: TRBV20-1
clone size: few
J gene: TRBJ1-2
CDR3 protein: CSAGDGLNYGYTF
CDR3 DNA: TGCAGTGCTGGGGACGGTCTTAACTATGGCTACACCTTC

CDR3 length: 16
D gene: TRBD1
V gene: TRBV7-3
clone size: few
J gene: TRBJ1-6
CDR3 protein: CASSSQGPVLGSPLHF
CDR3 DNA: TGTGCCAGCAGCTCACAGGGGCCGGTATTAGGTTCACCCCTCCACTTT

CDR3 length: 13
D gene: -
V gene: TRBV7-9
clone size: -
J gene: TRBJ2-2
CDR3 protein: CASSFRVSGELFF
CDR3 DNA: TGTGCCAGCAGCTTCAGGGTGTCCGGGGAGCTGTTTTTT

CDR3 length: 14
D gene: -
V gene: TRBV24-1
clone size: -
J gene: TRBJ2-1
CDR3 protein: CATSALDRDNEQFF
CDR3 DNA: TGTGCCACCAGTGCTTTGGACAGAGACAATGAGCAGTTCTTC

CDR3 length: 13
D gene: -
V gene: TRBV28
clone size: few
J gene: TRBJ2-5
CDR3 protein: CASSSPSVGTQYF
CDR3 DNA: TGTGCCAGCAGTTCCCCTTCGGTGGGGACCCAGTACTTC

CDR3 length: 15
D gene: -
V gene: TRBV5-4
clone size: many
J gene: TRBJ2-1
CDR3 protein: CASSGGTASYNEQFF
CDR3 DNA: TGTGCCAGCAGCGGGGGAACCGCTTCCTACAATGAGCAGTTCTTC

CDR3 length: 14
D gene: -
V gene: TRBV29-1
clone size: many
J gene: TRBJ2-2
CDR3 protein: CSVPGTTNTGELFF
CDR3 DNA: TGCAGCGTCCCAGGGACCACGAACACCGGGGAGCTGTTTTTT

CDR3 length: 15
D gene: TRBD1
V gene: TRBV29-1
clone size: -
J gene: TRBJ2-6
CDR3 protein: CSAGQGASGANVLTF
CDR3 DNA: TGCAGCGCAGGACAGGGAGCCTCTGGGGCCAACGTCCTGACTTTC

CDR3 length: 14
D gene: -
V gene: TRBV5-1
clone size: many
J gene: TRBJ2-4
CDR3 protein: CASSLAGDGVDQYF
CDR3 DNA: TGCGCCAGCAGCTTGGCCGGGGACGGGGTGGATCAGTACTTC

CDR3 length: 14
D gene: -
V gene: TRBV7-3
clone size: many
J gene: TRBJ2-3
CDR3 protein: CASSYQGGGDTQYF
CDR3 DNA: TGTGCCAGCAGCTATCAGGGGGGAGGAGATACGCAGTATTTT

CDR3 length: 13
D gene: -
V gene: TRBV5-1
clone size: many
J gene: TRBJ1-5
CDR3 protein: CASSLGPNQPQHF
CDR3 DNA: TGCGCCAGCAGCTTGGGACCCAATCAGCCCCAGCATTTT

CDR3 length: 15
D gene: -
V gene: TRBV7-2
clone size: few
J gene: TRBJ2-4
CDR3 protein: CASSLAGKAKNIQYF
CDR3 DNA: TGTGCCAGCAGCTTGGCAGGGAAGGCCAAAAACATTCAGTACTTC

CDR3 length: 13
D gene: -
V gene: TRBV5-1
clone size: -
J gene: TRBJ2-1
CDR3 protein: CASSFGTYNEQFF
CDR3 DNA: TGCGCCAGCAGCTTCGGTACCTACAATGAGCAGTTCTTC

CDR3 length: 15
D gene: -
V gene: TRBV30
clone size: -
J gene: TRBJ1-1
CDR3 protein: CAWIARRGLYTEAFF
CDR3 DNA: TGTGCCTGGATAGCCAGGCGAGGTCTGTACACTGAAGCTTTCTTT

CDR3 length: 14
D gene: -
V gene: TRBV6-2/TRBV6-3
clone size: -
J gene: TRBJ1-5
CDR3 protein: CASRDPGGLQPQHF
CDR3 DNA: TGTGCCAGCAGGGACCCGGGGGGTTTACAGCCCCAGCATTTT

CDR3 length: 12
D gene: -
V gene: TRBV2
clone size: few
J gene: TRBJ2-5
CDR3 protein: CADRWAQETQYF
CDR3 DNA: TGTGCCGACCGGTGGGCGCAGGAGACCCAGTACTTC

CDR3 length: 15
D gene: TRBD1
V gene: TRBV12-3/TRBV12-4
clone size: many
J gene: TRBJ1-5
CDR3 protein: CASSDRGGSNQPQHF
CDR3 DNA: TGTGCCAGCAGTGACAGGGGCGGAAGCAATCAGCCCCAGCATTTT

CDR3 length: 14
D gene: -
V gene: TRBV7-2
clone size: few
J gene: TRBJ2-7
CDR3 protein: CASSSQTGTYEQYF
CDR3 DNA: TGTGCCAGCAGCTCCCAAACCGGCACGTACGAGCAGTACTTC

CDR3 length: 15
D gene: TRBD1
V gene: TRBV5-1
clone size: -
J gene: TRBJ2-2
CDR3 protein: CASSAYRGHTGELFF
CDR3 DNA: TGCGCCAGCAGCGCATACAGGGGGCACACCGGGGAGCTGTTTTTT

CDR3 length: 15
D gene: TRBD1
V gene: TRBV6-6
clone size: -
J gene: TRBJ1-5
CDR3 protein: CASKGTGVSNQPQHF
CDR3 DNA: TGTGCCAGCAAGGGAACAGGGGTCAGCAATCAGCCCCAGCATTTT

CDR3 length: 11
D gene: -
V gene: TRBV12-3/TRBV12-4
clone size: many
J gene: TRBJ1-1
CDR3 protein: CASSPSVGAFF
CDR3 DNA: TGTGCCAGCAGTCCCTCGGTTGGAGCTTTCTTT

CDR3 length: 15
D gene: -
V gene: TRBV21-1
clone size: few
J gene: TRBJ1-5
CDR3 protein: CASTWMGNSNQPQHF
CDR3 DNA: TGTGCCAGCACATGGATGGGGAACAGCAATCAGCCCCAGCATTTT

CDR3 length: 13
D gene: TRBD2
V gene: TRBV27
clone size: many
J gene: TRBJ2-3
CDR3 protein: CASRRLAGGSKYF
CDR3 DNA: TGTGCCAGCAGGCGACTAGCGGGGGGGTCGAAGTATTTT

CDR3 length: 12
D gene: -
V gene: TRBV5-1
clone size: -
J gene: TRBJ2-1
CDR3 protein: CASSLFQREQFF
CDR3 DNA: TGCGCCAGCAGCTTGTTTCAGAGGGAGCAGTTCTTC

CDR3 length: 14
D gene: -
V gene: TRBV7-6
clone size: -
J gene: TRBJ1-6
CDR3 protein: CASILEIYNSPLHF
CDR3 DNA: TGTGCCAGCATCTTGGAGATCTATAATTCACCCCTCCACTTT

CDR3 length: 14
D gene: -
V gene: TRBV12-3/TRBV12-4
clone size: -
J gene: TRBJ1-1
CDR3 protein: CASSLVLAGTEAFF
CDR3 DNA: TGTGCCAGCAGTTTAGTGCTCGCCGGGACTGAAGCTTTCTTT

CDR3 length: 13
D gene: -
V gene: TRBV11-2
clone size: -
J gene: TRBJ1-2
CDR3 protein: CASSSPSRARHTF
CDR3 DNA: TGTGCCAGCAGCTCTCCCTCCAGGGCCCGACACACCTTC

CDR3 length: 15
D gene: TRBD1
V gene: TRBV2
clone size: few
J gene: TRBJ1-2
CDR3 protein: CASTFSGTGGWGYTF
CDR3 DNA: TGTGCCAGCACCTTCTCCGGGACAGGGGGCTGGGGCTACACCTTC

CDR3 length: 15
D gene: -
V gene: TRBV6-1
clone size: many
J gene: TRBJ2-1
CDR3 protein: CASTRARGESNEQFF
CDR3 DNA: TGTGCCAGCACCCGCGCGAGGGGCGAATCCAATGAGCAGTTCTTC

CDR3 length: 11
D gene: -
V gene: TRBV6-5
clone size: few
J gene: TRBJ2-7
CDR3 protein: CASGRYDEQYF
CDR3 DNA: TGTGCCAGCGGAAGGTACGACGAGCAGTACTTC

CDR3 length: 13
D gene: -
V gene: TRBV7-3
clone size: many
J gene: TRBJ2-3
CDR3 protein: CASSVDSTDTQYF
CDR3 DNA: TGTGCCAGCAGCGTCGACAGCACAGATACGCAGTATTTT

CDR3 length: 16
D gene: -
V gene: TRBV4-1
clone size: -
J gene: TRBJ1-2
CDR3 protein: CASSQNLLRDNYGYTF
CDR3 DNA: TGCGCCAGCAGCCAAAACCTCCTCCGGGATAACTATGGCTACACCTTC

CDR3 length: 13
D gene: -
V gene: TRBV6-1
clone size: many
J gene: TRBJ1-3
CDR3 protein: CASSEQGGNTIYF
CDR3 DNA: TGTGCCAGCAGTGAACAGGGTGGAAACACCATATATTTT

CDR3 length: 12
D gene: TRBD1
V gene: TRBV4-1
clone size: many
J gene: TRBJ1-1
CDR3 protein: CASSLQQGAEVF
CDR3 DNA: TGCGCCAGCAGCCTCCAACAGGGGGCCGAGGTCTTT

CDR3 length: 14
D gene: -
V gene: TRBV12-3/TRBV12-4
clone size: few
J gene: TRBJ2-3
CDR3 protein: CASSLVGASDTQYF
CDR3 DNA: TGTGCCAGCAGTTTGGTCGGTGCGTCAGATACGCAGTATTTT

CDR3 length: 15
D gene: -
V gene: TRBV6-5
clone size: few
J gene: TRBJ1-2
CDR3 protein: CASSYSSLGGYGYTF
CDR3 DNA: TGTGCCAGCAGTTACTCGAGTCTGGGAGGGTATGGCTACACCTTC

CDR3 length: 13
D gene: -
V gene: TRBV29-1
clone size: many
J gene: TRBJ2-3
CDR3 protein: CSVAAGATDTQYF
CDR3 DNA: TGCAGCGTTGCGGCGGGGGCCACAGATACGCAGTATTTT

CDR3 length: 14
D gene: -
V gene: TRBV4-3
clone size: -
J gene: TRBJ2-7
CDR3 protein: CASIPQGGSGEQYF
CDR3 DNA: TGCGCCAGCATCCCGCAGGGGGGGTCTGGCGAGCAGTACTTC

CDR3 length: 13
D gene: -
V gene: TRBV25-1
clone size: -
J gene: TRBJ2-7
CDR3 protein: CASSEVAGAEQYF
CDR3 DNA: TGTGCCAGCAGTGAGGTTGCCGGGGCCGAGCAGTACTTC

CDR3 length: 15
D gene: -
V gene: TRBV7-9
clone size: -
J gene: TRBJ2-5
CDR3 protein: CASSAFFGGKETQYF
CDR3 DNA: TGTGCCAGCAGCGCCTTTTTCGGCGGCAAAGAGACCCAGTACTTC